This TCR beta chain was observed in a study of cytomegalovirus exposure and HLA in healthy donors. Study context: Genotyping showed 81% of roughly 400 donors falling in the Caucasian-associated ancestry cluster. Study-level points and caveats: Some TCR beta chains (roughly 150 of them) were listed as cytomegalovirus-associated. In a later analysis, productive TCRs from donors in an Asian-associated ancestry cluster reportedly carried fewer N-insertions than the cohort mean. Earlier analysis yielded a pattern in which most TCR beta V segments were productive about 90% or about 30% of the time.

On this clone itself: The target antigen is unknown.

CDR1 is SEHNR and CDR2 is FQNEAQ in the germline V gene (reference sequence). The CDR3 extends over 18 amino acids. V was trimmed by 5 bases and J by 0 bases, leaving 17 bases between them. The study ran its PCR with 60 Vbeta and 13 Jbeta primers. Libraries were prepared by immunoSEQ multiplex PCR; TCRdb keeps only in-frame clonotypes and omits some of them. Of roughly 200,000 clones listed, 80% are singletons. Sequencing was carried out using PBMCs. This sequence joins TRBV7-9 and TRBJ1-6; D may be TRBD1 (6 bases). This receptor was taken from a boy between 10 and 17 years old in good health and CMV-seronegative. The CDR3 bases are TGTGCCAGCAGCCTGACAGGACGTACGAGCTCCTATAATTCACCCCTCCACTTT. Translated, it gives CASSLTGRTSSYNSPLHF.